This T cell receptor (beta chain) originates from a study of blood T cell repertoires in COVID-19. Study as a whole: Specimens from acute and convalescent COVID-19 originated in the United States, Italy and Spain. T cells, B-cell-depleted T cells, or PBMCs supplied cDNA or gDNA.

V lost 9 bases and J 2 bases, leaving 16 bases between the germline ends. CDR1 LNHDA and CDR2 SQIVND come from the germline V gene (reference sequence). The CDR3 has 14 residues. As originally analysed: Amplification of reference gene primers provided the estimated nucleated cell counts. Assay: immunoSEQ multiplex PCR; the TCRdb copy retains only in-frame clones and omits some. V, J and clone size derive from that table, while D and trimming were established from the DNA sequence. The top ten clones hold approximately 15% of a sample with some 150,000 clones, about 77% of them seen once. The source of this sequence is a woman of 80 years or more with acute or convalescent COVID-19. Source material: peripheral blood. The chain uses TRBV19 and TRBJ2-5; possibly TRBD2 for D (6 bases). CDR3 protein: CARGQRREQETQYF. The CDR3 DNA reads TGTGCCAGAGGCCAACGGCGGGAACAAGAGACCCAGTACTTC.